This TCR beta chain was sequenced during a study of T cell changes during pregnancy in multiple sclerosis. Generated by immunoSEQ multiplex PCR, the TCRdb table keeps only in-frame clones and is missing some. The sample consists of some 44,000 clones, approximately 92% of them appearing once. This CDR3 region has 14 residues. The V gene's germline CDR1 is SGDLS and CDR2 YYNGEE. Trimming cost V 3 bases and J 4 bases; bases outside gene matches: 3. J is TRBJ2-2 and V is TRBV9, with 7 bases fitting TRBD2. This TCR was sampled from a female donor with multiple sclerosis, enrolled in a pregnancy study. Sample: CD4+ T cells from peripheral blood mononuclear cells, taken before pregnancy. The CDR3 reads CASSGTRGTGELFF. CDR3 coding DNA: TGTGCCAGCAGCGGGACTAGAGGCACCGGGGAGCTGTTTTTT.